This is a list of T cell receptor beta chains from one sample in a study of blood T cell repertoires in COVID-19. Data came from immunoSEQ multiplex PCR; TCRdb stores just in-frame clones and leaves some out. This table holds 250,000 to 300,000 clones, roughly 89% found once. Sequenced input: peripheral blood. These receptors were obtained from a woman in her forties who had recovered from COVID-19. Both conserved end residues are part of each CDR3. Each record gives: D gene, clone size, J gene, V gene, CDR3 protein, CDR3 DNA. D genes are given only for firm matches. Rows give clone size only sometimes, using once, few, many, or a class for an expanded clone.

>-|-|TRBJ1-2|TRBV6-1
CASSESGGGAYRNYGYTF
TGTGCCAGCAGTGAATCGGGGGGGGGCGCTTATAGAAACTATGGCTACACCTTC
>-|-|TRBJ2-3|TRBV5-4
CASSLRGAYTDTQYF
TGTGCCAGCAGCTTGAGGGGTGCTTACACAGATACGCAGTATTTT
>TRBD1|-|TRBJ1-5|TRBV15
CATSRARGYSNQPQHF
TGTGCCACCAGCAGAGCCAGGGGGTATAGCAATCAGCCCCAGCATTTT
>-|-|TRBJ1-1|TRBV5-1
CASSPRLGALNTEAFF
TGCGCCAGCAGCCCGAGGTTAGGGGCCCTGAACACTGAAGCTTTCTTT
>-|-|TRBJ2-1|TRBV25-1
CASSESSVSYNEQFF
TGTGCCAGCAGTGAGTCTAGCGTCTCCTACAATGAGCAGTTCTTC
>TRBD2|-|TRBJ2-1|TRBV19
CASSMGLALRDNEQFF
TGTGCCAGTAGTATGGGACTAGCGCTCCGGGACAATGAGCAGTTCTTC
>-|-|TRBJ2-5|TRBV3-1/TRBV3-2
CASAQGREETQYF
TGTGCCAGCGCTCAGGGGAGGGAGGAGACCCAGTACTTC
>-|few|TRBJ2-5|TRBV2
CASSEFTPLQTQYF
TGTGCCAGCAGTGAATTCACACCCCTGCAGACCCAGTACTTC
>-|once|TRBJ2-2|TRBV29-1
CSAASAADTGELFF
TGCAGCGCGGCGTCGGCGGCGGACACCGGGGAGCTGTTTTTT
>TRBD1|-|TRBJ2-5|TRBV27
CASSTWTGGSETQYF
TGTGCCAGCAGTACTTGGACAGGGGGGTCGGAGACCCAGTACTTC
>-|-|TRBJ1-1|TRBV11-3
CASRQNIEGVGAFF
TGTGCCAGCAGACAAAACATCGAGGGCGTTGGGGCTTTCTTT
>TRBD1|-|TRBJ2-7|TRBV5-4
CASSLGAGRGNYEQYF
TGTGCCAGCAGCTTGGGCGCGGGCAGGGGGAACTACGAGCAGTACTTC
>-|-|TRBJ2-1|TRBV27
CASSLFAPGLLYNEQFF
TGTGCCAGCAGTTTATTCGCCCCGGGACTCCTATACAATGAGCAGTTCTTC
>TRBD2|-|TRBJ2-7|TRBV5-1
CASREAGGTSYEQYF
TGCGCCAGCAGAGAAGCGGGAGGGACCTCCTACGAGCAGTACTTC
>TRBD1|-|TRBJ1-2|TRBV28
CASRSGTGGNYGYTF
TGTGCCAGCAGATCAGGGACAGGGGGCAACTATGGCTACACCTTC
>TRBD1|-|TRBJ2-7|TRBV28
CASTLGGTGYHEQYF
TGTGCCAGCACCTTGGGTGGGACAGGGTACCACGAGCAGTACTTC
>TRBD1|-|TRBJ2-4|TRBV11-2
CASRPGQGESKNIQYF
TGTGCCAGCAGGCCGGGACAGGGGGAGTCCAAAAACATTCAGTACTTC
>TRBD1|-|TRBJ2-4|TRBV4-1
CASSQGTGGDIQYF
TGCGCCAGCAGCCAAGGGACAGGGGGTGACATTCAGTACTTC
>TRBD1|-|TRBJ1-2|TRBV5-1
CASSFPTGEGNYGYTF
TGCGCCAGCAGCTTCCCGACAGGGGAGGGGAACTATGGCTACACCTTC
>TRBD2|-|TRBJ2-1|TRBV30
CAWSVASGGYNEQFF
TGTGCCTGGAGTGTGGCTAGCGGGGGCTACAATGAGCAGTTCTTC
>-|-|TRBJ2-1|TRBV11-3
CASSSRTRGSYNEQFF
TGTGCCAGCAGCTCTAGAACACGGGGGTCCTACAATGAGCAGTTCTTC
>TRBD1|-|TRBJ2-7|TRBV18
CASSPPQTGTGRGEQYF
TGTGCCAGCTCACCACCTCAGACCGGGACAGGAAGAGGCGAGCAGTACTTC
>TRBD1|once|TRBJ2-2|TRBV4-2
CASSQGTGPTGELFF
TGTGCCAGCAGCCAAGGGACAGGACCCACCGGGGAGCTGTTTTTT
>-|-|TRBJ2-7|TRBV27
CASSPRHGTRWEQYF
TGTGCCAGCAGTCCAAGACACGGGACTCGGTGGGAGCAGTACTTC
>-|-|TRBJ2-3|TRBV9
CASSVGPGIDTQYF
TGTGCCAGCAGCGTAGGTCCGGGGATCGATACGCAGTATTTT
>-|-|TRBJ2-1|TRBV7-9
CASSLERLSYNEQFF
TGTGCCAGCAGCTTAGAGCGACTCTCCTACAATGAGCAGTTCTTC
>TRBD1|once|TRBJ1-1|TRBV5-1
CASSLGQGGTEAFF
TGCGCCAGCAGCCTGGGACAGGGTGGTACTGAAGCTTTCTTT
>-|-|TRBJ1-2|TRBV5-8
CASSLPPLTSKDYGYTF
TGTGCCAGCAGCTTGCCCCCGTTGACATCGAAGGACTATGGCTACACCTTC
>-|-|TRBJ1-1|TRBV5-1
CASSLEQTNTEAFF
TGCGCCAGCAGCTTGGAACAGACGAACACTGAAGCTTTCTTT
>TRBD1|-|TRBJ1-2|TRBV10-3
CAIRRDRESYGYTF
TGTGCCATCAGACGCGACAGGGAGTCCTATGGCTACACCTTC
>TRBD2|-|TRBJ2-5|TRBV3-1/TRBV3-2
CASSQAGTSGETQYF
TGTGCCAGCAGCCAAGCCGGGACTAGCGGCGAGACCCAGTACTTC
>-|-|TRBJ1-4|TRBV20-1
CSASKQGPNEKLFF
TGCAGTGCTAGTAAACAGGGACCAAATGAAAAACTGTTTTTT
>TRBD2|-|TRBJ2-1|TRBV19
CASSIGTSGWGSYNEQFF
TGTGCCAGTAGTATCGGGACTAGCGGATGGGGCTCCTACAATGAGCAGTTCTTC
>-|-|TRBJ2-7|TRBV2
CASSASGAGTYEQYF
TGTGCCAGCAGTGCATCGGGTGCCGGGACTTACGAGCAGTACTTC
>-|-|TRBJ1-4|TRBV30
CAWNRDSRSEKLFF
TGTGCCTGGAACAGAGATAGTCGAAGCGAAAAACTGTTTTTT
>TRBD1|-|TRBJ1-1|TRBV19
CASSIGWSGGQNTEAFF
TGTGCCAGTAGTATAGGCTGGTCAGGGGGCCAGAACACTGAAGCTTTCTTT
>TRBD2|-|TRBJ2-7|TRBV18
CASSPPPGLAGGAYEQYF
TGTGCCAGCTCACCACCTCCGGGACTAGCGGGAGGAGCCTACGAGCAGTACTTC
>-|-|TRBJ2-3|TRBV30
CAWSGPFLGADTQYF
TGTGCCTGGAGTGGCCCCTTTTTAGGGGCTGATACGCAGTATTTT
>-|-|TRBJ1-2|TRBV4-1
CASSQGSGDRYGYTF
TGCGCCAGCAGCCAAGGGTCCGGGGATCGGTATGGCTACACCTTC
>TRBD2|-|TRBJ2-5|TRBV3-1/TRBV3-2
CASSPGWGLAGSDVGETQYF
TGTGCCAGCAGCCCAGGCTGGGGTCTAGCGGGATCTGATGTGGGAGAGACCCAGTACTTC